This T cell receptor (beta chain) originates from a study of blood T cell repertoires in COVID-19. Study-wide context: Acute and convalescent COVID-19 samples came from the United States, Italy and Spain. PBMCs, B-cell-depleted T cells, or T cells provided the cDNA or gDNA that made up the material.

Original analysis: By means of reference gene primer amplification, nucleated cell counts were estimated. Sequencing was performed with immunoSEQ multiplex PCR; in TCRdb, only in-frame clones are kept and a portion is missing. That table is the source of V, J and clone size, and D and trimming were worked out from the DNA. Seen here are around 150,000 clones, around nine tenths observed once, and the top ten hold around 5%. Per germline, CDR1 SGDLS and CDR2 YYNGEE. V dropped 3 bases and J dropped 3 bases, with 12 bases sitting between them. CDR3 length: 15 amino acids. The chain carries TRBV9 and TRBJ2-2; tentatively, D is TRBD2 (5 bases). This TCR was recovered from a human donor in a cohort sampled during active COVID-19. The sequenced material came from peripheral blood. The CDR3 sequence: CASSAGLAYTGELFF. The CDR3, as DNA: TGTGCCAGCAGCGCGGGATTAGCCTACACCGGGGAGCTGTTTTTT.